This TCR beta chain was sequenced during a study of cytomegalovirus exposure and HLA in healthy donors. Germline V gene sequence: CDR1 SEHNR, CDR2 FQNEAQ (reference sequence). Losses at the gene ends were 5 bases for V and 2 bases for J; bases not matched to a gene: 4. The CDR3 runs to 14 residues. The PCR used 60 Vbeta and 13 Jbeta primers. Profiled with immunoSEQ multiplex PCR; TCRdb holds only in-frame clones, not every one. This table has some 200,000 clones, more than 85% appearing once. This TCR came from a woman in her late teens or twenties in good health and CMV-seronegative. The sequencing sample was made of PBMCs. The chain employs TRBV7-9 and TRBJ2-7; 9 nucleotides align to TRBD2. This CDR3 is CASSPGLATYEQYF. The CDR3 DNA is TGTGCCAGCAGCCCCGGACTAGCGACCTACGAGCAGTACTTC.